This section outlines one TCR beta chain sequence together with its context. Its target is unknown. V dropped 6 bases and J dropped 4 bases, with 20 bases sitting between them. Germline CDR1 reads WSHSY; CDR2 reads SAAADI. The CDR3 loop spans 16 amino acids. This entry comes from a study of cytomegalovirus exposure and HLA in healthy donors. Findings and limits, study-wide: Some TCR beta chains (about 180 of them) were listed as cytomegalovirus-associated.

The PCR ran on 60 Vbeta and 13 Jbeta primers. Per the study methods: Later, about 80 million unique TCR beta chains were counted in an analysis, and approximately 9.9 million of them were shared. Sequencing used immunoSEQ multiplex PCR; TCRdb keeps in-frame clones, though not all of them. That table supplies the V and J calls and clone size; D and trimming were determined from the DNA. The sample consists of more than 250,000 clones, around 90% of them appearing once. The sequenced sample was PBMCs. This clonotype was sampled from a woman aged 18 to 35 in good health and CMV-seronegative. This chain uses TRBV10-2 with TRBJ2-3; tentatively, D is TRBD1 (7 bases). This CDR3 is CASSAGQPNWADTQYF. CDR3 nucleotide sequence: TGCGCCAGCAGCGCGGGACAGCCAAACTGGGCAGATACGCAGTATTTT.